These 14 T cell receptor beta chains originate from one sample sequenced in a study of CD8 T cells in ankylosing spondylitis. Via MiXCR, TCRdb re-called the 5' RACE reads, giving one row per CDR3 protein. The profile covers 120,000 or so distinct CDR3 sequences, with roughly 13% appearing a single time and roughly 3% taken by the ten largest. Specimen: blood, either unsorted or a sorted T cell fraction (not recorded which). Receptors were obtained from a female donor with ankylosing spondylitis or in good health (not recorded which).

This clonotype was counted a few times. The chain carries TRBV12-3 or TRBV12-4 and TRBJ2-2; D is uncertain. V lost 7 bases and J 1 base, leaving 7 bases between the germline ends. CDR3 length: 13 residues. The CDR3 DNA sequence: TGTGCCAGCACCTTGATGAACACCGGGGAGCTGTTTTTT. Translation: CASTLMNTGELFF.

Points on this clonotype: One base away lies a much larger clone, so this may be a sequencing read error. CDR3 in DNA: TGTGCCAGCAGGAACCGGGGGCAGGGGACCGGGGAGCTGTTTTTT. Translating gives CASRNRGQGTGELFF. V and J are TRBV6-1 and TRBJ2-2, with D perhaps TRBD1 or TRBD2 (6 bases each). Per germline, CDR1 MNHNS and CDR2 SASEGT. The germline V and J ends were trimmed by 6 bases and 5 bases, with 16 bases remaining between them. The length of the CDR3 is 15 residues.

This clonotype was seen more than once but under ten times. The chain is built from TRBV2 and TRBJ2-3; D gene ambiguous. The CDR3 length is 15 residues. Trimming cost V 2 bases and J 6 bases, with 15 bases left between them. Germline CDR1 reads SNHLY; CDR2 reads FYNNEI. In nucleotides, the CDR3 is TGTGCCAGCAGTGAACTGCCCACACCAACGGATACGCAGTATTTT. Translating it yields CASSELPTPTDTQYF.

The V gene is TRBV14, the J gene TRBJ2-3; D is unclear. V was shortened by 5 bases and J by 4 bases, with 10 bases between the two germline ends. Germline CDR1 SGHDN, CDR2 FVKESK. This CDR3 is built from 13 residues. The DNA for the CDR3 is TGTGCCAGCAGCGTAAGGGCCCCAGATACGCAGTATTTT. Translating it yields CASSVRAPDTQYF.

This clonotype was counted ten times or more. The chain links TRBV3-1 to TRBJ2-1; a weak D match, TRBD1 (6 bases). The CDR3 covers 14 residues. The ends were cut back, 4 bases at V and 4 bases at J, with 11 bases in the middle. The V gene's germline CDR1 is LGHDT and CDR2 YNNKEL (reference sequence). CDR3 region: CASSRSGQYNEQFF. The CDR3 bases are TGTGCCAGCAGCCGTTCTGGACAGTACAATGAGCAGTTCTTC.

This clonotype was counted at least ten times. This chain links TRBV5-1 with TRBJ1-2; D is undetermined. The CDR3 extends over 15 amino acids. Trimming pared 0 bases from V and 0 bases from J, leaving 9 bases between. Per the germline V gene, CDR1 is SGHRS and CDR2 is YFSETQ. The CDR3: CASSLGGSTNYGYTF. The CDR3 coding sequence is TGCGCCAGCAGCTTGGGCGGGTCTACTAACTATGGCTACACCTTC.

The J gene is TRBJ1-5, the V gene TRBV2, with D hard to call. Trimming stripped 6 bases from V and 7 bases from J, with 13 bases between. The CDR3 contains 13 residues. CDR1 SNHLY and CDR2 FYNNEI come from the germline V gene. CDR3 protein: CASRVEGSQPQHF. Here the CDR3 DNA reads TGTGCCAGCAGGGTAGAGGGTAGCCAGCCCCAGCATTTT.

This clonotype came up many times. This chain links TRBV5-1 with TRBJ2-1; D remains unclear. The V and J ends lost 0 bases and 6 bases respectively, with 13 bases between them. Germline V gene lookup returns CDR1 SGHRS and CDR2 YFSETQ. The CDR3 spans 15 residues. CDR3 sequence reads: CASSLEVQTLNEQFF. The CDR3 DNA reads TGCGCCAGCAGCTTGGAGGTACAGACTCTCAATGAGCAGTTCTTC. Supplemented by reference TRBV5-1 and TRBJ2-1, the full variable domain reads KAGVTQTPRYLIKTRGQQVTLSCSPISGHRSVSWYQQTPGQGLQFLFEYFSETQRNKGNFPGRFSGRQFSNSRSEMNVSTLELGDSALYLCASSLEVQTLNEQFFGPGTRLTVL.

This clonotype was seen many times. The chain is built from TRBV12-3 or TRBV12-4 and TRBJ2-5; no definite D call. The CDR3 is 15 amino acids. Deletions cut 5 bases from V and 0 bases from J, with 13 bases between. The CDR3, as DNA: TGTGCCAGCAGTCCAGATGGACGTTACCAAGAGACCCAGTACTTC. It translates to CASSPDGRYQETQYF.

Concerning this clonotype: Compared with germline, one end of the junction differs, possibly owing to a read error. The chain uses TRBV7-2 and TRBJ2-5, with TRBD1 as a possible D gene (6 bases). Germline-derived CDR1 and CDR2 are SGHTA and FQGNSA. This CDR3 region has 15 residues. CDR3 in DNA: TGTGTCAGCAGCTCATACGTGGGGGCCCAAGAGACCCAGTACTTC. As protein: CVSSSYVGAQETQYF.

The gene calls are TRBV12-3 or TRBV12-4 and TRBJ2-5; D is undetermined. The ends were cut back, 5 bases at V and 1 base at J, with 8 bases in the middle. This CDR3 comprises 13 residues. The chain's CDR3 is CASSARIQETQYF. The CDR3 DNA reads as TGTGCCAGCAGTGCGAGGATCCAAGAGACCCAGTACTTC.

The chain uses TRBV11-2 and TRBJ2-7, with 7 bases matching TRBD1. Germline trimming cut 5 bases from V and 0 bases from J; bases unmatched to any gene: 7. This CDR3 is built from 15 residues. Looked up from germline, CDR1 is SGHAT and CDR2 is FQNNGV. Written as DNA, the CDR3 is TGTGCCAGCAGCCAACCGGGACAGAGCTCCTACGAGCAGTACTTC. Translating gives CASSQPGQSSYEQYF.

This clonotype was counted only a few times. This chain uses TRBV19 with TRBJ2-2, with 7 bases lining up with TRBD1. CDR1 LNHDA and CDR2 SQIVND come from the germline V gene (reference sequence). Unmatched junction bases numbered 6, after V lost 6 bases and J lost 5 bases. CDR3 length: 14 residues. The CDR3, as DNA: TGTGCCAGTAGGAGACAGGGAGTGACCGGGGAGCTGTTTTTT. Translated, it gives CASRRQGVTGELFF.

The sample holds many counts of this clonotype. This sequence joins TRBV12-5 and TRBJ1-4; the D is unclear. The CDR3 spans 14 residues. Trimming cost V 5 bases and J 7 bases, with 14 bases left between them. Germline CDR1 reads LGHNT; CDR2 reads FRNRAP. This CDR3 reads CASGASVTVEKLFF. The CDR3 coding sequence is TGTGCTAGTGGTGCCTCAGTCACGGTTGAAAAACTGTTTTTT.